This T cell receptor beta chain was captured in a study of T cell repertoires in cytomegalovirus infection. TCRdb analysed the reads with MiXCR anew, one entry per CDR3 protein. The sample carries about 530,000 distinct CDR3 sequences, around 27% recorded once. The CDR3 length is 17 residues. V lost 8 bases and J lost 0; bases outside the gene matches: 9. Germline V gives CDR1 LNHDA, CDR2 SQIVND (reference sequence). This chain joins TRBV19 and TRBJ2-1, with 11 bases that match TRBD2. This TCR came from a human donor in good health (CMV status not recorded). Some clones in this sample may be carry-over from other donors' samples. The sequenced sample was PBMCs. CDR3 loop: CASGGGLAAFSYNEQFF. CDR3 nucleotides: TGTGCCAGTGGTGGGGGACTAGCGGCTTTCTCCTACAATGAGCAGTTCTTC.